One sample yielded the 14 T cell receptor beta chains listed below, sequenced in a study of early T cells in non-severe SARS-CoV-2 infection. TCRdb re-analysed the 5' RACE reads in MiXCR, keeping a single row per CDR3 protein. The sample lists roughly 97,000 distinct CDR3 sequences; about 11% were seen once. This specimen consisted of whole blood, obtained at baseline. The receptors derive from an adult who was a healthcare worker with PCR-confirmed SARS-CoV-2 infection or an uninfected control (not recorded which).

This chain connects TRBV24-1 to TRBJ2-1; D might be TRBD2 (5 bases). Trimming shortened V by 0 bases and J by 6 bases, and 8 bases separated the two germline ends. The CDR3 has 14 residues. Germline V gene data show CDR1 as KGHDR and CDR2 as SFDVKD. CDR3 DNA: TGTGCCACCAGTGATTTGCGAGGGAGCAATGAGCAGTTCTTC. It is translated as CATSDLRGSNEQFF.

The V and J genes are TRBV29-1 and TRBJ2-2, with TRBD1 identical over 9 bases. V was pared by 7 bases and J by 7 bases, with 10 bases of the junction left unmatched. Germline CDR1 is SQVTM and CDR2 is ANQGSEA. This CDR3 comprises 14 residues. CDR3 nucleotide sequence: TGCAGCGCCATCGACAGGGGGTCCGGCGGGGAGCTGTTTTTT. Amino acids: CSAIDRGSGGELFF.

This clonotype has a handful of counts. The chain couples TRBV7-6 to TRBJ2-1; D unclear. Trimming cost V 2 bases and J 7 bases, with 9 bases left between them. The CDR3 totals 13 residues. The germline V gene encodes CDR1 SGHVS and CDR2 FNYEAQ. CDR3 sequence (DNA): TGTGCCAGCAGCTTACCTCCTCAGAATGAGCAGTTCTTC. Its protein is CASSLPPQNEQFF.

The chain recombines TRBV29-1 with TRBJ1-1, with a weak D call TRBD1 (6 bases). The length of the CDR3 is 13 residues. Trimming cost V 6 bases and J 2 bases, with 13 bases left between them. Per germline, CDR1 SQVTM and CDR2 ANQGSEA. CDR3 DNA: TGCAGCGTCGGGGGCACTGCTAACACTGAAGCTTTCTTT. This sequence encodes CSVGGTANTEAFF.

This clonotype has a handful of counts. The CDR3 sequence is CASSSPFRAYQPQHF. In nucleotides, the CDR3 is TGTGCCAGTAGTTCCCCCTTCCGGGCTTACCAGCCCCAGCATTTT. V usage is TRBV19 and J usage is TRBJ1-5, with D unresolved. Trimming left V 5 bases short and J 7 bases short, with 18 bases between. The CDR3 has 15 residues. Germline CDR1 is LNHDA and CDR2 is SQIVND (reference sequence).

This clonotype was seen at least ten times. The V call is TRBV7-3, the J call TRBJ2-1; D remains unclear. The CDR3 is made up of 13 amino acids. V gave up 6 bases and J gave up 4 bases, with 10 bases separating them. Germline-derived CDR1 and CDR2 are SGHTA and FQGTGA. In DNA, the CDR3 is TGTGCCAGCAGTCAGTACCTATACAATGAGCAGTTCTTC. Protein: CASSQYLYNEQFF. Complete variable domain (other parts from reference TRBV7-3 and TRBJ2-1): GAGVSQTPSNKVTEKGKYVELRCDPISGHTALYWYRQSLGQGPEFLIYFQGTGAADDSGLPNDRFFAVRPEGSVSTLKIQRTERGDSAVYLCASSQYLYNEQFFGPGTRLTVL.

This clonotype was found many times. This chain connects TRBV7-9 to TRBJ2-5; D gene uncertain. V gave up 5 bases and J gave up 6 bases, with 7 bases separating them. Germline V gives CDR1 SEHNR, CDR2 FQNEAQ (reference sequence). The length of the CDR3 is 11 residues. DNA for the CDR3: TGTGCCAGCAGCCCGAGCCAGACCCAGTACTTC. Its protein product is CASSPSQTQYF.

This clonotype was counted between two and nine times. This CDR3 reads CASSGGGKEKLFF. Here the CDR3 DNA reads TGTGCCAGCTCGGGGGGAGGGAAGGAAAAACTGTTTTTT. The chain is built from TRBV9 and TRBJ1-4; a possible D gene is TRBD1 (5 bases). This CDR3 is built from 13 residues. V gave up 7 bases and J gave up 8 bases, with 15 bases separating them. From germline, CDR1 is SGDLS and CDR2 YYNGEE.

This clonotype was detected many times. The gene calls are TRBV18 and TRBJ2-7; no definite D call. Germline V lookup: CDR1 KGHSH, CDR2 LQKENI. The CDR3 consists of 11 residues. The V end lost 3 bases, the J end lost 7 bases, and 7 bases lay between the germline ends. The CDR3 coding sequence is TGTGCCAGCTCACCTCTGGTTGAGCAGTACTTC. Its translation: CASSPLVEQYF.

The CDR3 spells CASSNSSGTGGYLDQETQYF. The DNA for the CDR3 is TGTGCCAGCAGCAACTCTTCCGGGACAGGGGGTTACTTAGACCAAGAGACCCAGTACTTC. V and J are TRBV21-1 and TRBJ2-5; the table names TRBD1, a call not compared with the DNA. TRBV21-1 is listed as a pseudogene. The CDR3 covers 20 residues.

This chain connects TRBV30 to TRBJ2-2, with D perhaps matching TRBD1 (5 bases). Deletions cut 5 bases from V and 4 bases from J, with 8 bases between. Per germline, CDR1 GTSNPN and CDR2 SVGIG (reference sequence). The CDR3 runs to 12 residues. CDR3: CAWCDSTGELFF. The CDR3 DNA reads TGTGCCTGGTGTGACAGCACCGGGGAGCTGTTTTTT.

This chain joins TRBV5-4 and TRBJ1-2, with 8 bases that match TRBD1. The germline gives CDR1 SGHNT, CDR2 YYREEE (reference sequence). Trimming removed 4 bases from V and 8 bases from J; junction bases left unmatched: 7. CDR3 size: 13 residues. The CDR3 spells CASSIQGARGYTF. CDR3 nucleotide sequence: TGTGCCAGCAGCATTCAGGGGGCGCGCGGCTACACCTTC.

This clonotype was detected only a few times. CDR3 DNA sequence: TGTGCCAGCAGCCAAGGGGCCAGCGGGAGCTATGAGCAGTTCTTC. Amino acid sequence: CASSQGASGSYEQFF. The chain carries TRBV4-2 and TRBJ2-1; TRBD2 matches 8 bases. The CDR3 is 15 amino acids. V lost 1 base and J lost 8; bases outside the gene matches: 7. Germline-derived CDR1 and CDR2 are LGHNA and YNFKEQ.

This clonotype occurred many times. The chain combines TRBV5-6 with TRBJ2-3; TRBD1 matches at 7 bases. CDR1 is SGHDT and CDR2 is YYEEEE in the germline V gene. This CDR3 is built from 14 residues. The junction had 4 bases not matched to a gene; V was cut back by 4 bases and J by 2 bases. The DNA of the CDR3 is TGTGCCAGCAGCCCGACAGGGTCCACAGATACGCAGTATTTT. This translates into CASSPTGSTDTQYF.